A single sample is the source of the 2 T cell receptor beta chains below, sequenced in a study of T-cell memory formation after mild COVID-19. TCRdb used MiXCR to reprocess the 5' RACE reads, holding one entry per CDR3 protein. The sample includes approximately 390,000 distinct CDR3 sequences, around a sixth of them seen just once. Material: PBMCs or a T cell subset sorted from them (not recorded which). The receptors were sampled from a man younger than 35 who had mild COVID-19 (a few samples of this study predate the infection). Cell type and time point are not known.

This chain links TRBV7-9 with TRBJ2-7; D is undetermined. V was pared by 11 bases and J by 5 bases, with 19 bases between. Germline assignment: CDR1 SEHNR and CDR2 FQNEAQ (reference sequence). The CDR3 is 13 residues long. The CDR3 nucleotides are TGTGCCGGTACCCATATGGGAACGGACGAGCAGTACTTC. Translating it yields CAGTHMGTDEQYF.

The V gene is TRBV20-1, the J gene TRBJ1-2; D is undetermined. CDR1 and CDR2 from the germline V gene are DFQATT and SNEGSKA (reference sequence). Trimming removed 5 bases from V and 3 bases from J, with 16 bases in between. The CDR3 spans 14 residues. The CDR3 sequence is CSAAYLGSDYGYTF. CDR3 DNA: TGCAGTGCTGCATACTTGGGGTCTGACTATGGCTACACCTTC.